This T cell receptor (beta chain) stems from a study of CD8 T cells in ankylosing spondylitis. Study-wide results and limits: CD8+ cells made up the disease-linked clones, which were relatively rare in peripheral blood. A TCR beta motif of several highly homologous variants seemed to mark ankylosing spondylitis blood.

This CDR3 has 13 residues. V lost 5 bases to trimming and J lost 13 bases; unmatched junction nucleotides: 7. Germline-derived CDR1 and CDR2 are KGHDR and SFDVKD. This clonotype occurred many times. What it recognizes is unknown. In making TCR beta libraries, quantitative 5'-RACE with molecular barcodes was used. TCRdb used MiXCR to reprocess the 5' RACE reads, holding one entry per CDR3 protein. This sample has 200,000 to 250,000 distinct CDR3 sequences, with roughly a tenth found just once. The sequence came from a male donor with ankylosing spondylitis or in good health (not recorded which). Sequencing was carried out using blood, either unsorted or a sorted T cell fraction (not recorded which). The chain joins TRBV24-1 to TRBJ2-3; 11 positions match TRBD2. The DNA for the CDR3 is TGTGCCACCAGTGGAACTAGCGGGGGCACGGAGTATTTT. It encodes CATSGTSGGTEYF.